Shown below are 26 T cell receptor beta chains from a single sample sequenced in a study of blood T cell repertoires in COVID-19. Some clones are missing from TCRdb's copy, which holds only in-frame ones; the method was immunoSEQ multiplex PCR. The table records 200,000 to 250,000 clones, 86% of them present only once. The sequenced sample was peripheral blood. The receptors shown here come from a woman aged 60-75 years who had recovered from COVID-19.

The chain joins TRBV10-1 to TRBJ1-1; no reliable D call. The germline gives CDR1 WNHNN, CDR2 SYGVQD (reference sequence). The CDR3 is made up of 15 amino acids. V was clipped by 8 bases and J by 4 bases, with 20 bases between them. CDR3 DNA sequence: TGCGCCAGCCCCCGAGCTGCCTATTTTGGCACTGAAGCTTTCTTT. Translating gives CASPRAAYFGTEAFF.

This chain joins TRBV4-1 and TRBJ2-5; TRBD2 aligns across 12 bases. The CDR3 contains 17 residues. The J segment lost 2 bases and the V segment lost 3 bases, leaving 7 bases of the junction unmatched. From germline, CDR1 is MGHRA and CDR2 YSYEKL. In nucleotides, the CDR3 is TGCGCCAGCAGCCACCCTACTAGCGGGGGGCATCAAGAGACCCAGTACTTC. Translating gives CASSHPTSGGHQETQYF.

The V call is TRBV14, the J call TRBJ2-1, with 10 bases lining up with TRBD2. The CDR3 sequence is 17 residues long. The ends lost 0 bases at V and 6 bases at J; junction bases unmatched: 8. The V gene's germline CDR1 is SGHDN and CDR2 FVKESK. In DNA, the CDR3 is TGTGCCAGCAGCCAAGATTTGAGCGGGGGGGAAGGCAATGAGCAGTTCTTC. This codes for CASSQDLSGGEGNEQFF.

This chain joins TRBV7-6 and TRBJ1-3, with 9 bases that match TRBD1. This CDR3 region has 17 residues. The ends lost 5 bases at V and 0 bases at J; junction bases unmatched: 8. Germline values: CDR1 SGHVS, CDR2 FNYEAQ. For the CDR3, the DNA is TGTGCCAGCAGCATCAAACCGGGACAGGGCTCTGGAAACACCATATATTTT. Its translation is CASSIKPGQGSGNTIYF.

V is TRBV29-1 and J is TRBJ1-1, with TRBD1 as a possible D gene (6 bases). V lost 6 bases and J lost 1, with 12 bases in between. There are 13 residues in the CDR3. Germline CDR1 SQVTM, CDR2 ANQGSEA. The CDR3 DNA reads TGCAGCGTGGGGGCGGCCGGGAACACTGAAGCTTTCTTT. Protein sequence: CSVGAAGNTEAFF.

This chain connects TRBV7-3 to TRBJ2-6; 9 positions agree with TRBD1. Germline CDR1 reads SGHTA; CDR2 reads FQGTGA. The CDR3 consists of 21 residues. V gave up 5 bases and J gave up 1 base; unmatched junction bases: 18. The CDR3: CASSPMFPGQGRTSGANVLTF. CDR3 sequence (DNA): TGTGCCAGCAGCCCGATGTTCCCGGGACAGGGTCGTACATCTGGGGCCAACGTCCTGACTTTC.

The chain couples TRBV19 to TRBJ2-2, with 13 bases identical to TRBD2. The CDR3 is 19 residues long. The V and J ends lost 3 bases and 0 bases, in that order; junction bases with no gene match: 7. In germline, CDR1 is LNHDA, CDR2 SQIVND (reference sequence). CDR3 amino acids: CASSIRLAGGYTNTGELFF. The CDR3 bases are TGTGCCAGTAGTATCAGACTAGCGGGGGGTTATACGAACACCGGGGAGCTGTTTTTT.

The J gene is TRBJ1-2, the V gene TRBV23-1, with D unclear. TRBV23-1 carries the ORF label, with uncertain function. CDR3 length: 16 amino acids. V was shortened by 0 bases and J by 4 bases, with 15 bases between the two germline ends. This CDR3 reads CASSQSSPRGFYGYTF. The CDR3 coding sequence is TGCGCCAGCAGTCAATCGTCCCCAAGAGGATTCTATGGCTACACCTTC.

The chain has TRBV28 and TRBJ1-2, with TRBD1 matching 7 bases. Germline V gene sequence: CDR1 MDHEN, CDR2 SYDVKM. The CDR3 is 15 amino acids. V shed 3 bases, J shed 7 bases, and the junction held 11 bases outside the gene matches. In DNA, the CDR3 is TGTGCCAGCAGTTTTACAGGGGTCGGGTTTGGTGGCTACACCTTC. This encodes CASSFTGVGFGGYTF.

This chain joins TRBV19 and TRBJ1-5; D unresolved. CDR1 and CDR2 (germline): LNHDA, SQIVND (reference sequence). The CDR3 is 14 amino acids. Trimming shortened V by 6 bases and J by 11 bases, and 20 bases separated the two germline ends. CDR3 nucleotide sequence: TGTGCCAGTAGGAAGGCAGGCGTTGTTATGGCCCAGCATTTT. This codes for CASRKAGVVMAQHF. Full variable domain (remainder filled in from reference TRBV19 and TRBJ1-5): DGGITQSPKYLFRKEGQNVTLSCEQNLNHDAMYWYRQDPGQGLRLIYYSQIVNDFQKGDIAEGYSVSREKKESFPLTVTSAQKNPTAFYLCASRKAGVVMAQHFGDGTRLSIL.

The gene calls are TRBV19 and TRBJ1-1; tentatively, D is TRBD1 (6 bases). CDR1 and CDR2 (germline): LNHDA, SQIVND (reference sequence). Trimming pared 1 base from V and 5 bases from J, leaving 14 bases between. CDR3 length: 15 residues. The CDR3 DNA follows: TGTGCCAGTAGTATAGGCAAGGGGGTTTCAACTGAAGCTTTCTTT. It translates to CASSIGKGVSTEAFF.

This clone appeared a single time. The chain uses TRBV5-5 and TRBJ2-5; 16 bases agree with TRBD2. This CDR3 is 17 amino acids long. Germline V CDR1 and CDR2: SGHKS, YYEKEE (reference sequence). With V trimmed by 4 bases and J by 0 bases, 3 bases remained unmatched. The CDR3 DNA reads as TGTGCCAGCAGCCGAGGGACTAGCGGGGGGGACCAAGAGACCCAGTACTTC. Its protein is CASSRGTSGGDQETQYF.

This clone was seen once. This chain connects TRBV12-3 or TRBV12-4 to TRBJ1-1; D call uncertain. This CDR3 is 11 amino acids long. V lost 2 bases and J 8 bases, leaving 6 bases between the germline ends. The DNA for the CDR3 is TGTGCCAGCAGTTTAAAGGAGGAAGCTTTCTTT. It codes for CASSLKEEAFF.

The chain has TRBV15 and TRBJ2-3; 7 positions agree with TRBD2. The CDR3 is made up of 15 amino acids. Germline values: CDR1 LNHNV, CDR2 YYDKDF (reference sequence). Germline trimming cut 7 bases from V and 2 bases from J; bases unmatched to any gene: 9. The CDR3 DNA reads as TGTGCCACCACCCCGGGACTAATCGTCACAGATACGCAGTATTTT. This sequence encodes CATTPGLIVTDTQYF.

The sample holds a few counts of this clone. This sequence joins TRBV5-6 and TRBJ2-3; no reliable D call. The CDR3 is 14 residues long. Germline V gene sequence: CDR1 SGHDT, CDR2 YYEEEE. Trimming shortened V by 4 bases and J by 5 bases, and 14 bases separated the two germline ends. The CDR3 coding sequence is TGTGCCAGCAGCCCAGCGCTACGAGGAGATACGCAGTATTTT. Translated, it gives CASSPALRGDTQYF.

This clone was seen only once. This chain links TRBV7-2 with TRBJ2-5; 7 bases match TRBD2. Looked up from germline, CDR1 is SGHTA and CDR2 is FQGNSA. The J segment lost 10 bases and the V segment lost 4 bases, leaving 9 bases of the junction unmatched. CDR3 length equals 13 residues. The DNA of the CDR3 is TGTGCCAGCAGCTCAGGGCCTAGCGGAGGCCAGTACTTC. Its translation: CASSSGPSGGQYF. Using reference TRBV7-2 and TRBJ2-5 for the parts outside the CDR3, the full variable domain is GAGVSQSPSNKVTEKGKDVELRCDPISGHTALYWYRQSLGQGLEFLIYFQGNSAPDKSGLPSDRFSAERTGGSVSTLTIQRTQQEDSAVYLCASSSGPSGGQYFGPGTRLLVL.

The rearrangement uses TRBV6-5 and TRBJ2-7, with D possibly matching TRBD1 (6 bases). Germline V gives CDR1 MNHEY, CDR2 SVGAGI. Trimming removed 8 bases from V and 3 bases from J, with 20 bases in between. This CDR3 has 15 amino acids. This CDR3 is CASRRNQGMGYEQYF. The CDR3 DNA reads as TGTGCCAGCCGCCGAAACCAGGGGATGGGCTACGAGCAGTACTTC.

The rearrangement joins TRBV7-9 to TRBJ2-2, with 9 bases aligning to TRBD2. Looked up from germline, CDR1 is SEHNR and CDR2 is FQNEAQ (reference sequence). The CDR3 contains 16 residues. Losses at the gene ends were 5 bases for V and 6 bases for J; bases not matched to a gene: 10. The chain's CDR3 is CASSVRSSGISGELFF. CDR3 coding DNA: TGTGCCAGCAGCGTAAGGTCTAGCGGGATCTCCGGGGAGCTGTTTTTT. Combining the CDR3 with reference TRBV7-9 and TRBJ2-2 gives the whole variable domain DTGVSQNPRHKITKRGQNVTFRCDPISEHNRLYWYRQTLGQGPEFLTYFQNEAQLEKSRLLSDRFSAERPKGSFSTLEIQRTEQGDSAMYLCASSVRSSGISGELFFGEGSRLTVL.

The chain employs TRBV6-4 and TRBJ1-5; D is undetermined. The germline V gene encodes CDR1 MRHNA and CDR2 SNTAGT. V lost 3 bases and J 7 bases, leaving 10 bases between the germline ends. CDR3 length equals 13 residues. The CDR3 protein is CASSEYEAQPQHF. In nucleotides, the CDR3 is TGTGCCAGCAGTGAATATGAGGCGCAGCCCCAGCATTTT.

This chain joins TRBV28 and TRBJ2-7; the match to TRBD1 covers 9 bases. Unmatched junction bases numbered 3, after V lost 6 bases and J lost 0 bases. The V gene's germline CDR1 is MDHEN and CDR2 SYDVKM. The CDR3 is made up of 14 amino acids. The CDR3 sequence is CASREGQGSYEQYF. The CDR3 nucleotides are TGTGCCAGCAGGGAGGGACAGGGCTCCTACGAGCAGTACTTC.

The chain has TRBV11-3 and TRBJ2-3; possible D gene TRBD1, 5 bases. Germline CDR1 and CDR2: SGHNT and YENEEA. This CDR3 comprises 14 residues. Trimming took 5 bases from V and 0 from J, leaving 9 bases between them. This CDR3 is CASSADRSTDTQYF. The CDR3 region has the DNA TGTGCCAGCAGCGCCGACAGAAGCACAGATACGCAGTATTTT.

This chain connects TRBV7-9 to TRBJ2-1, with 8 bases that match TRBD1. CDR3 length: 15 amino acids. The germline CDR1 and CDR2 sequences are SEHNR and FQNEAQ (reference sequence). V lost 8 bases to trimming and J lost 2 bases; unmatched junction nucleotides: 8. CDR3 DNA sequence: TGTGCCAGCGGAGGAGGACAGGGCGCCTACAATGAGCAGTTCTTC. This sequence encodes CASGGGQGAYNEQFF.

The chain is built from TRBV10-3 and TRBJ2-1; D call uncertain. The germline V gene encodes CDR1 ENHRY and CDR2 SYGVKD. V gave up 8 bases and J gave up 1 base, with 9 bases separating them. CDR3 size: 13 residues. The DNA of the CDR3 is TGTGCCATCCAAGAGAGTTCCTACAATGAGCAGTTCTTC. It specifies CAIQESSYNEQFF.

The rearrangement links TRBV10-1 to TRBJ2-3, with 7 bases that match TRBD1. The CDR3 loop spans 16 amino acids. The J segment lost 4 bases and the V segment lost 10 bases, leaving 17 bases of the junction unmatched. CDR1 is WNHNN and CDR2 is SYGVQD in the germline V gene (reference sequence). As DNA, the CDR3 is TGCGCCACCCTATCTATGGACAGGATAGGCGCAGATACGCAGTATTTT. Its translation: CATLSMDRIGADTQYF.

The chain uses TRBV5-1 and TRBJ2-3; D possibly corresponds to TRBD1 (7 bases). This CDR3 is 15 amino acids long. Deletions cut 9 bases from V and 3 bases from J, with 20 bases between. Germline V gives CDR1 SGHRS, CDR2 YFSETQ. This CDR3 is CATKQGFRGTDTQYF. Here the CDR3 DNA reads TGCGCCACCAAACAGGGGTTTCGGGGGACAGATACGCAGTATTTT.

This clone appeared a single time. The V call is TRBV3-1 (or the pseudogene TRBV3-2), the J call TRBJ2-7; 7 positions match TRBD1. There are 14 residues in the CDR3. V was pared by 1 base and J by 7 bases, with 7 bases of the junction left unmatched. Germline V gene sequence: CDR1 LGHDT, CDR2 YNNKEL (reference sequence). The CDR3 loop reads CASSQGQGVGEQYF. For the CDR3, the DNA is TGTGCCAGCAGCCAAGGGCAGGGGGTTGGTGAGCAGTACTTC.